These T cell receptor beta chains were read from a single sample in a study of cytomegalovirus exposure and HLA in healthy donors. Profiling relied on immunoSEQ multiplex PCR, and the TCRdb table lists in-frame clones only, not all of them. The data show roughly 170,000 clones, approximately 80% seen once. The sequencing input was PBMCs. The receptors stem from a woman in her twenties or thirties in good health and CMV-seronegative. The CDR3 runs from the conserved cysteine through the conserved F or W. Fields, in order: J gene, clone size, V gene, CDR3 protein. The size entry is marked missing in some rows and otherwise reads once, few, many or a size class.

J: TRBJ1-3
size: -
V: TRBV30
CDR3: CAWSVRRGRAGNTIYF

J: TRBJ2-1
size: -
V: TRBV4-3
CDR3: CASSLLGQYNEQFF

J: TRBJ2-7
size: -
V: TRBV7-2
CDR3: CASSTQTKVSEQYF

J: TRBJ2-7
size: -
V: TRBV19
CDR3: CASSLLAGGPGEQYF

J: TRBJ2-3
size: -
V: TRBV5-4
CDR3: CASSRQRGPTDTQYF

J: TRBJ2-7
size: -
V: TRBV6-1
CDR3: CASSAGRGSYEQYF

J: TRBJ2-1
size: -
V: TRBV4-3
CDR3: CASSQGLALEFNEQFF

J: TRBJ2-3
size: -
V: TRBV5-4
CDR3: CASEVAGEPIHTDTQYF

J: TRBJ1-2
size: once
V: TRBV7-9
CDR3: CASSLDEGDYYGYTF

J: TRBJ2-1
size: -
V: TRBV19
CDR3: CASSEVSYNEQFF

J: TRBJ2-5
size: -
V: TRBV5-4
CDR3: CASSFYPSGGNSLQETQYF

J: TRBJ2-5
size: -
V: TRBV7-8
CDR3: CASSLGPTQYF

J: TRBJ1-1
size: -
V: TRBV19
CDR3: CASGQGHTEAFF

J: TRBJ1-2
size: -
V: TRBV5-8
CDR3: CASSLSGEYGYTF

J: TRBJ2-1
size: few
V: TRBV4-3
CDR3: CASSQGQLAGEVNEQFF

J: TRBJ1-2
size: once
V: TRBV5-6
CDR3: CASSLGHPNYGYTF

J: TRBJ2-2
size: few
V: TRBV2
CDR3: CASMGRGLAGELFF

J: TRBJ2-1
size: few
V: TRBV19
CDR3: CASSDRGSYNEQFF

J: TRBJ2-7
size: -
V: TRBV2
CDR3: CASREGQISYEQYF

J: TRBJ1-5
size: -
V: TRBV30
CDR3: CAWTSTGGNPQHF

J: TRBJ2-1
size: once
V: TRBV5-5
CDR3: CASSLGQAVNYNEQFF

J: TRBJ1-2
size: -
V: TRBV9
CDR3: CASSLTGGPGAGYTF

J: TRBJ2-7
size: -
V: TRBV18
CDR3: CASSQQGTSYEQYF

J: TRBJ2-2
size: few
V: TRBV6-6
CDR3: CASRSGTGLAGELFF

J: TRBJ1-2
size: -
V: TRBV29-1
CDR3: CSVGTGNGYPF

J: TRBJ2-2
size: once
V: TRBV5-1
CDR3: CASSVGGRNTGELFF

J: TRBJ1-2
size: -
V: TRBV19
CDR3: CASSYRGAFNYGYTF

J: TRBJ2-3
size: few
V: TRBV4-2
CDR3: CASSQVAGDTDTQYF

J: TRBJ1-4
size: few
V: TRBV5-4
CDR3: CASSLAGLREKLFF

J: TRBJ2-1
size: -
V: TRBV10-1
CDR3: CASSGQGARVYEQFF

J: TRBJ1-2
size: -
V: TRBV6-1
CDR3: CASSEKPGQGFGYTF

J: TRBJ2-5
size: -
V: TRBV4-2
CDR3: CASSPGGPGETQYF

J: TRBJ2-3
size: once
V: TRBV4-1
CDR3: CASSQVASGGGEADTQYF

J: TRBJ1-5
size: -
V: TRBV7-8
CDR3: CASSRDISNQPQHF

J: TRBJ1-1
size: -
V: TRBV6-5
CDR3: CASSHMNTEAFF